This TCR beta chain is from a study of blood T cell repertoires in COVID-19. TCRdb keeps only in-frame clones here, not all; method: immunoSEQ multiplex PCR. The sample lists over 350,000 clones, about nine tenths occurring once. Only one count was recorded for this clone. Trimming removed 3 bases from V and 3 bases from J; junction bases left unmatched: 7. This CDR3 spans 15 amino acids. Germline CDR1 is LNHDA and CDR2 is SQIVND (reference sequence). The sample consisted of PBMCs or T cells enriched from blood (not recorded which). The chain uses TRBV19 and TRBJ2-7, with 8 bases lining up with TRBD2. The sequence was collected from a woman aged 40 to 55 who had been exposed to COVID-19. The CDR3 region has the DNA TGTGCCAGTAGTATCCAGGGGCGGGGGGACTACGAGCAGTACTTC. It codes for CASSIQGRGDYEQYF.